The 32 T cell receptor beta chains below come from one sample, sequenced in a study of post-analysis software for immune sequencing data. Study-level findings and limits: Patients carried several TRBV segments more frequently than controls did, and TRBV5-6, TRBV5-1 and TRBV20-1 were among them.

Their recognized antigens are unknown. Carried by the TCR beta cDNA libraries were unique molecular identifiers. TCRdb re-called the PCR reads with MiXCR, one entry per CDR3 protein. The sample has 700,000 to 800,000 distinct CDR3 sequences, about 27% seen once. Material: blood. The origin of the receptors is a girl aged 10 to 17 with multiple sclerosis.

The chain couples TRBV3-1 to TRBJ2-1; D remains ambiguous. Trimming shortened V by 4 bases and J by 0 bases, and 16 bases separated the two germline ends. The CDR3 length is 17 residues. CDR1 is LGHDT and CDR2 is YNNKEL in the germline V gene (reference sequence). CDR3 residues: CASSPDGAIRSYNEQFF. The CDR3 DNA follows: TGTGCCAGCAGCCCTGATGGTGCGATACGCTCCTACAATGAGCAGTTCTTC.

This sequence joins TRBV24-1 and TRBJ2-6, with 7 bases that match TRBD1. The CDR3 runs to 18 residues. Germline CDR1 is KGHDR and CDR2 is SFDVKD. Trimming cost V 7 bases and J 0 bases; bases outside gene matches: 11. The CDR3 region has the DNA TGTGCCACCAGCGCTAACCACAGGGGTAACTCTGGGGCCAACGTCCTGACTTTC. It translates to CATSANHRGNSGANVLTF.

The sample holds a few counts of this clonotype. This chain links TRBV12-3 or TRBV12-4 with TRBJ2-7; D is ambiguous. V was trimmed by 3 bases and J by 4 bases, leaving 13 bases between them. The CDR3 consists of 14 residues. The CDR3 loop reads CASSLIGSRYEQYF. The DNA of the CDR3 is TGTGCCAGCAGTTTGATCGGAAGCCGATACGAGCAGTACTTC.

The rearrangement uses TRBV14 and TRBJ2-6; 7 nucleotides match TRBD1. The V gene's germline CDR1 is SGHDN and CDR2 FVKESK. The CDR3 has 17 residues. After removal of 2 bases from V and 0 bases from J, the junction contained 4 bases not matched to a gene. CDR3 in amino acids: CASSQYRGISGANVLTF. For the CDR3, the DNA is TGTGCCAGCAGCCAATACAGGGGCATCTCTGGGGCCAACGTCCTGACTTTC.

This clonotype was recorded a few times. The rearrangement joins TRBV21-1 to TRBJ2-5; the table's D call, TRBD2, was not checked against the DNA. The J call is uncertain, as TRBJ2-7 better fits the DNA end. TRBV21-1 is marked as a pseudogene. This CDR3 has 20 amino acids. CDR3 DNA sequence: TGTGCCAGCAGCCACAACGACATAGCACAGGGAGGGGACAAAGTGGCCGAGCAGTACTTC. Translation gives CASSHNDIAQGGDKVAEQYF.

This clonotype was picked up a small number of times. The chain is built from TRBV7-9 and TRBJ2-3, with D perhaps assigned TRBD1 or TRBD2 (7 bases each). CDR3 length equals 17 residues. V was clipped by 5 bases and J by 0 bases, with 18 bases between them. Germline-derived CDR1 and CDR2 are SEHNR and FQNEAQ (reference sequence). This CDR3 reads CASSRERGQSSTDTQYF. In DNA form, the CDR3 reads TGTGCCAGCAGCAGAGAGCGGGGACAGAGCAGCACAGATACGCAGTATTTT.

Only a few counts were recorded for this clonotype. This chain uses TRBV28 with TRBJ1-6, with TRBD1 as a possible D gene (5 bases). Trimming removed 7 bases at V and 9 bases at J, with 25 bases between. Germline CDR1 is MDHEN and CDR2 is SYDVKM. This CDR3 spans 17 amino acids. The CDR3 region has the DNA TGTGCCAGCACAGGCGAGGCAAGGGCAGGGTTCGGTTCACCCCTCCACTTT. It yields the protein CASTGEARAGFGSPLHF.

The sample holds a few counts of this clonotype. The CDR3 DNA reads TGTGCCAGCAGCTTAGCGCGACTAGCGGGAGGATACCAAGAGACCCAGTACTTC. This codes for CASSLARLAGGYQETQYF. The chain joins TRBV7-8 to TRBJ2-5; 13 nucleotides align to TRBD2. The CDR3 is 18 amino acids. J was trimmed by 0 bases and V by 0 bases; bases with no gene match: 4. Germline CDR1 reads SGHVS; CDR2 reads FQNEAQ. Drawing the rest from reference TRBV7-8 and TRBJ2-5, the complete variable domain is GAGVSQSPRYKVAKRGQDVALRCDPISGHVSLFWYQQALGQGPEFLTYFQNEAQLDKSGLPSDRFFAERPEGSVSTLKIQRTQQEDSAVYLCASSLARLAGGYQETQYFGPGTRLLVL.

The chain couples TRBV7-2 to TRBJ2-4; the D call may be TRBD1 or TRBD2 (5 bases each). The CDR3 extends over 13 amino acids. V gave up 3 bases and J gave up 13 bases, with 16 bases separating them. Per germline, CDR1 SGHTA and CDR2 FQGNSA. The CDR3 nucleotides are TGTGCCAGCAGCTTGGGACCCATGGGGGAGCAGTACTTC. Protein product: CASSLGPMGEQYF.

There are a few counts of this clonotype. The chain uses TRBV20-1 and TRBJ2-3; 9 bases align to TRBD2. V trimming: 3 bases; J trimming: 2 bases; junction bases outside the gene matches: 9. The germline V gene has CDR1 DFQATT and CDR2 SNEGSKA (reference sequence). The CDR3 extends over 16 amino acids. This CDR3 is CSASRVSGGNTDTQYF. CDR3 in DNA: TGCAGTGCTAGCCGCGTTAGCGGGGGAAACACAGATACGCAGTATTTT.

The sample holds many counts of this clonotype. The chain couples TRBV27 to TRBJ2-3; D gene ambiguous. From germline, CDR1 is MNHEY and CDR2 SMNVEV (reference sequence). The CDR3 sequence is 12 residues long. V shed 4 bases and J shed 3 bases, with 5 bases lying between them. The CDR3 nucleotides read TGTGCCAGCAGTTCAAGGACAGATACGCAGTATTTT. As protein: CASSSRTDTQYF.

The sample holds a few counts of this clonotype. The CDR3 spells CASSWLAGAQGAQYF. As DNA, the CDR3 is TGTGCCAGCAGCTGGCTAGCGGGCGCGCAGGGGGCCCAGTACTTC. The chain joins TRBV7-2 to TRBJ2-5, with D maybe TRBD2 (8 bases). V was cut by 4 bases and J by 9 bases, with 21 bases left in between. Germline-derived CDR1 and CDR2 are SGHTA and FQGNSA. This CDR3 region has 15 residues.

This clonotype was seen more than once but under ten times. The chain uses TRBV5-1 and TRBJ2-1; 11 positions agree with TRBD2. Losses at the gene ends were 4 bases for V and 9 bases for J; bases not matched to a gene: 6. In germline, CDR1 is SGHRS, CDR2 YFSETQ. The CDR3 length is 14 residues. The CDR3 loop is CASSGSGRASEQFF. The CDR3 DNA follows: TGCGCCAGCAGCGGTAGCGGGAGGGCCAGTGAGCAGTTCTTC.

This clonotype was picked up a small number of times. The chain couples TRBV25-1 to TRBJ2-4, with D maybe TRBD2 (5 bases). This CDR3 has 16 residues. Germline V gene data show CDR1 as MGHDK and CDR2 as SYGVNS. V dropped 2 bases and J dropped 1 base, with 12 bases sitting between them. The CDR3 loop is CASSEIGETAKNIQYF. CDR3 bases: TGTGCCAGCAGTGAAATCGGGGAGACGGCCAAAAACATTCAGTACTTC.

This clonotype has only a few counts. This chain links TRBV20-1 with TRBJ2-7; 7 positions match TRBD1. Germline trimming cut 3 bases from V and 0 bases from J; bases unmatched to any gene: 8. This CDR3 is built from 15 residues. CDR1 and CDR2 (germline): DFQATT, SNEGSKA (reference sequence). CDR3 sequence (DNA): TGCAGTGCTAGGGGTCCGACAGGGAGCTCCTACGAGCAGTACTTC. This codes for CSARGPTGSSYEQYF.

The V and J genes are TRBV7-2 and TRBJ2-4; 7 bases match TRBD2. The germline CDR1 and CDR2 sequences are SGHTA and FQGNSA. The CDR3 sequence is 14 residues long. V was clipped by 11 bases and J by 7 bases; unmatched bases: 14. The CDR3 region has the DNA TGTGCCTCCCGCGCGAGGGGAGGGTCGAACATTCAGTACTTC. Its protein is CASRARGGSNIQYF.

Only a few counts were recorded for this clonotype. This chain connects TRBV20-1 to TRBJ1-4; D not certain. V was clipped by 6 bases and J by 0 bases, with 5 bases between them. CDR3 length: 12 amino acids. The germline V gene encodes CDR1 DFQATT and CDR2 SNEGSKA (reference sequence). CDR3 sequence reads: CSAPATNEKLFF. The CDR3 nucleotides read TGCAGTGCCCCAGCAACTAATGAAAAACTGTTTTTT.

The V gene is TRBV5-1, the J gene TRBJ1-2, with no clear D. Per the germline V gene, CDR1 is SGHRS and CDR2 is YFSETQ. The length of the CDR3 is 14 residues. V was cut by 0 bases and J by 2 bases, with 8 bases left in between. In DNA, the CDR3 is TGCGCCAGCAGCTTGGTGTTGAACAACTATGGCTACACCTTC. Protein product: CASSLVLNNYGYTF. Supplemented by reference TRBV5-1 and TRBJ1-2, the full variable domain reads KAGVTQTPRYLIKTRGQQVTLSCSPISGHRSVSWYQQTPGQGLQFLFEYFSETQRNKGNFPGRFSGRQFSNSRSEMNVSTLELGDSALYLCASSLVLNNYGYTFGSGTRLTVV.

This chain uses TRBV11-1 with TRBJ1-1; 9 bases agree with TRBD1. Unmatched junction bases numbered 13, after V lost 7 bases and J lost 4 bases. The CDR3 length is 16 residues. Germline values: CDR1 SGHAT, CDR2 FQDESV (reference sequence). The CDR3 region is CASTLGTGGTGTEAFF. As DNA, the CDR3 is TGTGCCAGCACCCTCGGAACAGGGGGCACAGGCACTGAAGCTTTCTTT.

This clonotype has just a few counts. The chain joins TRBV16 to TRBJ1-2; D gene uncertain. Germline CDR1 KGHSY, CDR2 FQNENV. The CDR3 covers 14 residues. Trimming left V 5 bases short and J 3 bases short, with 13 bases between. The CDR3 bases are TGTGCCAGCAGCAACTTCGGGGATTACTATGGCTACACCTTC. Residues: CASSNFGDYYGYTF. Complete variable domain (other parts from reference TRBV16 and TRBJ1-2): GEEVAQTPKHLVRGEGQKAKLYCAPIKGHSYVFWYQQVLKNEFKFLISFQNENVFDETGMPKERFSAKCLPNSPCSLEIQATKLEDSAVYFCASSNFGDYYGYTFGSGTRLTVV.

V gene TRBV25-1 combines with J gene TRBJ2-3; 14 nucleotides align to TRBD2. V lost 4 bases to trimming and J lost 2 bases; unmatched junction nucleotides: 8. The CDR3 totals 18 residues. CDR1 and CDR2 (germline): MGHDK, SYGVNS. The DNA of the CDR3 is TGTGCCAGCAGTGGGCAGGGACTAGCGGGGGACACCACAGATACGCAGTATTTT. Residues: CASSGQGLAGDTTDTQYF.

The chain has TRBV11-2 and TRBJ2-7, with D possibly matching TRBD2 (5 bases). This CDR3 spans 16 amino acids. Germline V CDR1 and CDR2: SGHAT, FQNNGV. The V end lost 5 bases, the J end lost 2 bases, and 19 bases lay between the germline ends. CDR3: CASSPLKRSTTYEQYF. The CDR3 coding sequence is TGTGCCAGCAGCCCCCTAAAGCGGAGTACGACCTACGAGCAGTACTTC.

This clonotype has only a few counts. The chain joins TRBV5-1 to TRBJ1-1; D gene unclear. V was shortened by 0 bases and J by 1 base, with 13 bases between the two germline ends. Germline V gene sequence: CDR1 SGHRS, CDR2 YFSETQ. This CDR3 comprises 16 residues. As DNA, the CDR3 is TGCGCCAGCAGCTTGGGTGGTCCCGTGAAGAACACTGAAGCTTTCTTT. Amino acid sequence: CASSLGGPVKNTEAFF.

This sequence joins TRBV4-3 and TRBJ2-7, with TRBD2 matching 7 bases. V was pared by 0 bases and J by 2 bases, with 7 bases of the junction left unmatched. CDR3 length: 16 residues. Germline V gene sequence: CDR1 LGHNA, CDR2 YSLEER. CDR3 in amino acids: CASSQEGREGPYEQYF. DNA of the CDR3: TGCGCCAGCAGCCAAGAGGGGAGGGAGGGCCCCTACGAGCAGTACTTC.

This clonotype was recorded a few times. V usage is TRBV20-1 and J usage is TRBJ1-2, with D possibly being TRBD1 (6 bases). V lost 3 bases, J lost 7 bases, and 12 bases lay in between. The CDR3 extends over 12 amino acids. The germline V gene encodes CDR1 DFQATT and CDR2 SNEGSKA (reference sequence). CDR3 sequence reads: CSASPGGLGYTF. The CDR3 nucleotides are TGCAGTGCTAGCCCCGGGGGGCTTGGCTACACCTTC.

This clonotype turned up a few times. V gene TRBV28 combines with J gene TRBJ2-5; 8 bases align to TRBD2. Germline V gene sequence: CDR1 MDHEN, CDR2 SYDVKM. CDR3 length: 17 residues. V shed 3 bases, J shed 10 bases, and the junction held 19 bases outside the gene matches. The CDR3 bases are TGTGCCAGCAGTTTGACCAGCACTAGCGGAGACGGAGTGGGCCAGTACTTC. Encoded protein: CASSLTSTSGDGVGQYF.

This chain links TRBV7-2 with TRBJ1-6, with D perhaps matching TRBD1 (5 bases). The CDR3 totals 15 residues. Germline V gives CDR1 SGHTA, CDR2 FQGNSA. Trimming shortened V by 3 bases and J by 7 bases, and 13 bases separated the two germline ends. The CDR3 reads CASSFGRRGNSPLHF. The CDR3 DNA follows: TGTGCCAGCAGCTTCGGCCGTCGGGGCAATTCACCCCTCCACTTT. The full variable domain, with the rest looked up from reference TRBV7-2 and TRBJ1-6, is GAGVSQSPSNKVTEKGKDVELRCDPISGHTALYWYRQSLGQGLEFLIYFQGNSAPDKSGLPSDRFSAERTGGSVSTLTIQRTQQEDSAVYLCASSFGRRGNSPLHFGNGTRLTVT.

V and J are TRBV28 and TRBJ1-5, with D possibly TRBD1 on 5 matching bases. V was cut by 3 bases and J by 1 base, with 13 bases left in between. There are 16 residues in the CDR3. Germline CDR1 reads MDHEN; CDR2 reads SYDVKM. CDR3 loop: CASSLNQGASNQPQHF. The DNA for the CDR3 is TGTGCCAGCAGTTTGAATCAGGGCGCCAGCAATCAGCCCCAGCATTTT.

This clonotype came up a few times. J is TRBJ1-1 and V is TRBV29-1; no clear D gene. This CDR3 spans 12 amino acids. The V and J ends lost 3 bases and 10 bases respectively, with 15 bases between them. Germline V gene data show CDR1 as SQVTM and CDR2 as ANQGSEA. DNA of the CDR3: TGCAGCGTTGAGGGTGTGGCGGTTGGAGCTTTCTTT. Translation gives CSVEGVAVGAFF.

The CDR3: CASSSGTGPPETQFF. The CDR3 bases are TGTGCCAGCAGCTCCGGGACAGGGCCCCCAGAGACCCAGTTCTTC. The chain combines TRBV6-5 with TRBJ2-1; TRBD1 matches at 9 bases. The CDR3 length is 15 residues. J was trimmed by 13 bases and V by 6 bases; bases with no gene match: 16. Germline CDR1 and CDR2: MNHEY and SVGAGI.

This clonotype was counted only a few times. CDR3 protein: CSVEGGSSYNEQFF. The CDR3 DNA is TGCAGCGTTGAAGGGGGAAGCTCCTACAATGAGCAGTTCTTC. V and J are TRBV29-1 and TRBJ2-1, with D unresolved. The germline V gene has CDR1 SQVTM and CDR2 ANQGSEA. V dropped 1 base and J dropped 0 bases, with 7 bases sitting between them. CDR3 length: 14 residues.

Many counts were recorded for this clonotype. V gene TRBV28 combines with J gene TRBJ2-3; TRBD2 matches at 9 bases. V lost 8 bases and J lost 2; bases outside the gene matches: 2. CDR1 is MDHEN, CDR2 SYDVKM, per germline. The CDR3 loop spans 13 amino acids. The DNA of the CDR3 is TGTGCCAGCGCTAGCGGGACCACAGATACGCAGTATTTT. Amino acids: CASASGTTDTQYF.